The next 2 T cell receptor beta chains were all read from a single sample in a study of cytomegalovirus exposure and HLA in healthy donors. The primer mix had 60 Vbeta and 13 Jbeta primers. Here immunoSEQ multiplex PCR was the method, and the copy in TCRdb shows in-frame clones only, minus some. Of 150,000 to 200,000 clones listed, about 59% are singletons. The material sequenced was PBMCs. The receptors were gathered from a man between 35 and 55 years old in good health and CMV-seronegative.

This clone was seen a few times. The V call is TRBV5-4, the J call TRBJ2-1; 9 bases agree with TRBD2. The CDR3 contains 16 residues. V trimming: 2 bases; J trimming: 2 bases; junction bases outside the gene matches: 5. Germline-derived CDR1 and CDR2 are SGHNT and YYREEE (reference sequence). Here the CDR3 DNA reads TGTGCCAGCAGCTTTCTCAGCGGGGGGCCCTACAATGAGCAGTTCTTC. Its protein product is CASSFLSGGPYNEQFF.

V gene TRBV23-1 combines with J gene TRBJ1-5; TRBD1 matches 7 bases. TRBV23-1 is an ORF, with its function uncertain. The CDR3 extends over 14 amino acids. J lost 7 bases, V lost 3 bases, and 6 bases had no gene match. The CDR3 DNA is TGCGCCAGCAGTCATCGGGACAGAGGGCAGCCCCAGCATTTT. It specifies CASSHRDRGQPQHF.